This record covers a single TCR beta chain. What antigen it recognizes has not been identified. Qualities for individual bases were not recorded, and no much larger clone is one base off. Receptors were amplified or captured by the immunoSEQ multiplex PCR assay. Drawn from immuneACCESS, this table holds only the in-frame rearrangements with V and J called that TCRdb kept. Clones are partly lost; checked studies trace under half to an unresolved V gene and leave the rest unexplained. The sample yields 500,000 to 850,000 clones; about 89% were counted once. The ten most abundant clones make up approximately 0.0097% of the sample. This entry belongs to a study of shared T cell receptors in the human thymus (dated by TCRdb to about 2021). Background on the whole study: The study examined how self-reactive, shared T-cell receptor alpha chains are generated in the human thymus.

At the junction V is shortened by 0 bases and J by 2 bases, with 14 bases in between. Including the terminal cysteine and phenylalanine, the CDR3 comprises 17 residues. CDR3 DNA is the only sequence kept; it has 51 bases, read in frame from the first base. According to the germline V gene, CDR1 reads LGHNA and CDR2 reads YSLEER. The same data also went into a second study, on human thymus T cells. As the second study states: The donors were immunologically healthy infants in Finland who had open corrective cardiac surgery for congenital heart defects. The thymus tissue came from surgical resects taken out during corrective cardiac surgery. Biased V and J gene segment usage appeared to be present in both thymic and peripheral blood repertoires. According to the related research, thymic TCR repertoires were highly overlapping among unrelated individuals. The study characterized TCR alpha and beta repertoires from roughly eight infant thymus samples and a few related peripheral blood samples. The infant donors were about 6 to 244 days old, and the cohort included six or seven males and a couple of females. Thymocytes were freed from the tissue by mechanical means and kept at -70 degrees C as pellets of roughly 9-30 million cells. Genomic DNA was extracted from frozen cell pellets with a QIAsymphony instrument. Using the immunoSEQ multiplex PCR assay, the TCRB and TCRAD loci were amplified from a standardized quantity of quality-controlled genomic DNA. The amplicons spanned the V(D)J region and were long enough to cover the CDR3 and allow V and J genes to be identified. Amplicon sequencing was performed on an Illumina platform through the commercial immunoSEQ service. Primer bias and sequencing errors were corrected as previously described, and TCRAD and TCRB were defined on the basis of the IMGT database. Analysis of the repertoires was done with immunoSEQ Analyzer 3.0 and VDJTools and included basic statistics, V/J segment usage, diversity estimates, rarefaction and pairwise overlap. Diversity was estimated using the Chao1, ChaoE, Efron-Thisted, Shannon and inverse Simpson indices, and was also estimated on datasets down-sampled to the size of the smallest sample. Repertoire overlap was determined by strict matching of CDR3 nucleotide sequence, V gene and J gene, and Jaccard-based multidimensional scaling clustering was applied. Thymus samples yielded on average approximately 860,000 unique TCRB clonotypes, compared with some 89,000 from blood samples.

The receptor chain draws on TRBV4-3 and TRBJ1-5; the D gene lacks a confident call. The sequenced sample consisted of thymocytes. The clonotype originates from a boy in the first two years of life with a congenital heart defect. Donor details come from another sample of the same person, matched by shared clones. CDR3 region: CASSQEARGQGNQPQHF. The DNA is TGCGCCAGCAGCCAAGAAGCCCGAGGGCAAGGCAATCAGCCCCAGCATTTT.